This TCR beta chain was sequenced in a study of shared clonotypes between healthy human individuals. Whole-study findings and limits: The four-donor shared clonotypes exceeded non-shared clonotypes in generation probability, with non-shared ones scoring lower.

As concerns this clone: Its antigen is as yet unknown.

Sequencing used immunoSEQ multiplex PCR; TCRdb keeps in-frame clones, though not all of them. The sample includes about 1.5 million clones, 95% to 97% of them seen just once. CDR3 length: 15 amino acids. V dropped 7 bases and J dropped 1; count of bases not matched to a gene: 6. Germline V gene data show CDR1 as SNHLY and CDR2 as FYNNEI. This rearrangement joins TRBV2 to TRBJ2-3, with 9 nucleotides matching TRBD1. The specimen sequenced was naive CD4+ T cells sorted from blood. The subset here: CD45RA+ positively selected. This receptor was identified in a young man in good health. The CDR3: CASTRRTGGTDTQYF. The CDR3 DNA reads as TGTGCCAGCACCCGAAGGACAGGGGGCACAGATACGCAGTATTTT.